Below are 19 T cell receptor beta chains sequenced from a single sample in a study of CD8 T cells in Susac syndrome. About 0.5 to 1 ug RNA was reverse transcribed with random hexamers. TCRdb fed the immunoSEQ multiplex PCR reads into MiXCR, producing one record per CDR3 protein. The sample contains 200,000 to 250,000 distinct CDR3 sequences, 95% of which appear only once. The sequencing sample was made of CD4+ T cells from PBMCs. All receptors come from a human donor with multiple sclerosis.

The chain uses TRBV12-3 or TRBV12-4 and TRBJ2-6, with D possibly being TRBD1 or TRBD2 (5 bases each). V lost 10 bases to trimming and J lost 0 bases, with 10 bases between them. The CDR3 runs 14 residues. This chain's CDR3 is CANKRGSGANVLTF. CDR3 bases: TGTGCCAACAAGAGGGGCTCTGGGGCCAACGTCCTGACTTTC.

V is TRBV20-1 and J is TRBJ2-7; D ambiguous. Germline-derived CDR1 and CDR2 are DFQATT and SNEGSKA (reference sequence). With 4 bases removed from V and 1 base from J, the gap between germline ends came to 8 bases. The CDR3 runs 12 residues. The CDR3 spells CSATHGSYEQYF. The CDR3 DNA reads TGCAGTGCTACTCATGGGTCCTACGAGCAGTACTTC.

This chain uses TRBV6-2 or TRBV6-3 with TRBJ1-2; 8 nucleotides line up with TRBD1. The trim removed 2 bases at V and 4 bases at J, leaving 6 bases unmatched. The CDR3 is 15 amino acids. In germline, CDR1 is MNHEY, CDR2 SVGEGT. The CDR3 coding sequence is TGTGCCAGCAGTTACCGGACAGGGAGGGTCTATGGCTACACCTTC. Amino acids: CASSYRTGRVYGYTF.

This chain uses TRBV7-2 with TRBJ2-6; D is perhaps TRBD2 (5 bases). Germline-derived CDR1 and CDR2 are SGHTA and FQGNSA. V dropped 3 bases and J dropped 1 base, with 10 bases sitting between them. The CDR3 contains 16 residues. The CDR3 DNA is TGTGCCAGCAGCTTGTATTCGGGATCTGGGGCCAACGTCCTGACTTTC. Translating it yields CASSLYSGSGANVLTF.

The gene calls are TRBV15 and TRBJ2-7; D tentatively fits TRBD1 or TRBD2 (5 bases each). Trimming pared 5 bases from V and 1 base from J, leaving 18 bases between. Germline CDR1 and CDR2: LNHNV and YYDKDF (reference sequence). The CDR3 covers 16 residues. The CDR3 sequence is CATSPHGAGTSYEQYF. The DNA of the CDR3 is TGTGCCACCAGCCCACACGGGGCGGGTACGTCCTACGAGCAGTACTTC.

The chain has TRBV29-1 and TRBJ1-2; 8 bases line up with TRBD1. The germline V gene has CDR1 SQVTM and CDR2 ANQGSEA. V lost 2 bases to trimming and J lost 2 bases; unmatched junction nucleotides: 13. This CDR3 contains 17 residues. CDR3 loop: CSVEFRGGQGLNYGYTF. The CDR3 DNA reads TGCAGCGTTGAATTTCGGGGAGGACAGGGTTTAAACTATGGCTACACCTTC.

V gene TRBV25-1 combines with J gene TRBJ2-7, with a possible D match to TRBD2 (5 bases). The CDR3 sequence is 16 residues long. Germline CDR1 MGHDK, CDR2 SYGVNS. The ends were cut back, 2 bases at V and 2 bases at J, with 16 bases in the middle. The CDR3 nucleotides read TGTGCCAGCAGTGAAGGTGCCGGGAACCCGCCCTACGAGCAGTACTTC. Translating it yields CASSEGAGNPPYEQYF.

The V and J genes are TRBV2 and TRBJ1-2, with TRBD1 matching 8 bases. Trimming removed 3 bases from V and 3 bases from J; junction bases left unmatched: 0. Germline V gene lookup returns CDR1 SNHLY and CDR2 FYNNEI. The length of the CDR3 is 13 residues. The CDR3 spells CASSDRGHYGYTF. The DNA of the CDR3 is TGTGCCAGCAGTGACAGGGGGCACTATGGCTACACCTTC.

V usage is TRBV5-1 and J usage is TRBJ1-1, with D possibly matching TRBD1 (6 bases). CDR3 size: 15 residues. The germline CDR1 and CDR2 sequences are SGHRS and YFSETQ. V lost 1 base, J lost 1 base, and 11 bases lay in between. The CDR3 DNA reads as TGCGCCAGCAGCTTGAACGTACAGGGGAACACTGAAGCTTTCTTT. Protein: CASSLNVQGNTEAFF.

In its sample, this clonotype was seen once. The rearrangement links TRBV6-2 or TRBV6-3 to TRBJ2-5, with 12 bases matching TRBD2. The CDR3 length is 17 residues. Germline V CDR1 and CDR2: MNHEY, SVGEGT. With V trimmed by 4 bases and J by 5 bases, 11 bases remained unmatched. For the CDR3, the DNA is TGTGCCAGCAGTTCCAGGCTAGCGGGAGGGCCTAAGGAGACCCAGTACTTC. The encoded protein is CASSSRLAGGPKETQYF.

The chain employs TRBV6-2 or TRBV6-3 and TRBJ2-7; D perhaps matches TRBD1 (5 bases). Germline V gives CDR1 MNHEY, CDR2 SVGEGT. CDR3 length: 13 residues. Trimming left V 10 bases short and J 4 bases short, with 17 bases between. The CDR3 sequence: CAILRAGSYEQYF. The CDR3 DNA is TGTGCCATCCTACGGGCAGGGTCGTACGAGCAGTACTTC.

The chain carries TRBV5-6 and TRBJ1-1; 8 bases align to TRBD1. This CDR3 has 16 amino acids. Looked up from germline, CDR1 is SGHDT and CDR2 is YYEEEE. The V gene end was trimmed by 2 bases and the J gene end by 1 base; junction bases not matched to a gene: 7. As DNA, the CDR3 is TGTGCCAGCAGCTTCCGACAGGGGACGGGGAACACTGAAGCTTTCTTT. Translation: CASSFRQGTGNTEAFF.

The chain joins TRBV20-1 to TRBJ2-3; 11 positions agree with TRBD2. This CDR3 comprises 15 residues. With V trimmed by 6 bases and J by 3 bases, 8 bases remained unmatched. The germline V gene has CDR1 DFQATT and CDR2 SNEGSKA (reference sequence). In DNA, the CDR3 is TGCAGTGCCCCTCGCACTAGCGGGAGTACAGATACGCAGTATTTT. This translates into CSAPRTSGSTDTQYF.

The chain joins TRBV6-6 to TRBJ2-5, with D possibly being TRBD1 (6 bases). V lost 6 bases and J 5 bases, leaving 13 bases between the germline ends. The CDR3 contains 13 residues. CDR1 is MNHNY, CDR2 SVGAGI, per germline (reference sequence). CDR3 protein: CASSTGYRETQYF. The CDR3 nucleotides are TGTGCCAGCAGCACAGGGTACCGGGAGACCCAGTACTTC.

The chain links TRBV29-1 to TRBJ2-1, with 9 bases identical to TRBD1. This CDR3 region has 12 residues. Per germline, CDR1 SQVTM and CDR2 ANQGSEA. Trimming took 5 bases from V and 9 from J; bases not matched to a gene: 5. The CDR3 DNA follows: TGCAGCGTTCGGACAGGGGATGGTGAGCAGTTCTTC. The encoded protein is CSVRTGDGEQFF.

This clonotype was counted a few times. V gene TRBV18 combines with J gene TRBJ2-7, with a possible D match to TRBD1 (6 bases). In germline, CDR1 is KGHSH, CDR2 LQKENI. This CDR3 region has 13 residues. Trimming removed 4 bases at V and 1 base at J, with 8 bases between. The CDR3, as DNA: TGTGCCAGCTCACGGACAGAGTCCTACGAGCAGTACTTC. Its protein is CASSRTESYEQYF.

The chain uses TRBV20-1 and TRBJ2-3; 9 bases fit TRBD2. V gave up 6 bases and J gave up 3 bases; unmatched junction bases: 13. CDR3 length: 16 amino acids. Germline V lookup: CDR1 DFQATT, CDR2 SNEGSKA (reference sequence). The CDR3 is CSAQDELAGGTDTQYF. As DNA, the CDR3 is TGCAGTGCCCAGGACGAACTAGCGGGCGGAACAGATACGCAGTATTTT.

This chain uses TRBV30 with TRBJ1-4; no clear D gene. The germline V and J ends were trimmed by 1 base and 10 bases, with 13 bases remaining between them. The V gene's germline CDR1 is GTSNPN and CDR2 SVGIG (reference sequence). This CDR3 has 13 amino acids. This chain's CDR3 is CAWSEGATGKLFF. The CDR3 DNA follows: TGTGCCTGGAGTGAGGGAGCGACCGGAAAACTGTTTTTT.

The V gene is TRBV5-1, the J gene TRBJ2-4; the D is unclear. Trimming took 4 bases from V and 5 from J, leaving 13 bases between them. Per the germline V gene, CDR1 is SGHRS and CDR2 is YFSETQ. The CDR3 spans 14 residues. For the CDR3, the DNA is TGCGCCAGCAGCCCACAGTCGGCCGAAAACATTCAGTACTTC. The encoded protein is CASSPQSAENIQYF.